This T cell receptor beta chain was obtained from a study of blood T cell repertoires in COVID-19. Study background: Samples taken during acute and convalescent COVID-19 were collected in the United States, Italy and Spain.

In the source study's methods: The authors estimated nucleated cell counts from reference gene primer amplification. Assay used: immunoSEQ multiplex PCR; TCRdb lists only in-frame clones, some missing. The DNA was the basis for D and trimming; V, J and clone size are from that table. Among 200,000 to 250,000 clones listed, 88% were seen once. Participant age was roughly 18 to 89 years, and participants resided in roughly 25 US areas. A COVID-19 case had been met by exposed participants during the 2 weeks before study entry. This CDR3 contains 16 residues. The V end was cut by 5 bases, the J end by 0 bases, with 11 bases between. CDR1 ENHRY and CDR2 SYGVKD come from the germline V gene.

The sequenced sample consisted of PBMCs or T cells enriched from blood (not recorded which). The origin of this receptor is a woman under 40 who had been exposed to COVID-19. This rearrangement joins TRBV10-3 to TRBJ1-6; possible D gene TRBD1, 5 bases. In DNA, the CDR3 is TGTGCCATCAGTATAGACAGCATCTCCTATAATTCACCCCTCCACTTT. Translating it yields CAISIDSISYNSPLHF.